What follows are 5 T cell receptor beta chains derived from one specimen sequenced in a study of T cell responses to AZD1222 COVID-19 vaccine (dated by TCRdb to the early 2020s). The label giving this sample's time point can be read as: baseline before first vaccination. The receptor library was made with the immunoSEQ multiplex PCR assay. What TCRdb holds here is the immuneACCESS table cut down to in-frame rearrangements. Part of the clones is not present; checked against another copy, under half of the missing clones reflect an unresolved V gene, and the others are unexplained. The sample profile shows some 130,000 clones; around 90% of them were found once. The ten biggest clones cover 1.5% to 2% of the sample. The source material was peripheral blood, sampled on day 0 of AZD1222 vaccination. These receptors were taken from an adult in good health.

About this clone itself: A junction boundary mismatches the germline segment, possibly from a read error. The chain is built from TRBV11-1 and TRBJ2-1; no definite D call. CDR1 is SGHAT and CDR2 is FQDESV in the germline V gene (reference sequence). CDR3 size: 13 residues. In DNA, the CDR3 is TGTGTCAGCAGCTTAGCTACCAACAATGAGCAGTTCTTC. Translated, it gives CVSSLATNNEQFF.

The genes are TRBV27 and TRBJ1-3; no definite D call. V lost 6 bases to trimming and J lost 4 bases, with 10 bases between them. The CDR3 has 13 residues. The V gene's germline CDR1 is MNHEY and CDR2 SMNVEV (reference sequence). As DNA, the CDR3 is TGTGCCAGCAGCCCTCGTGGGGGAAACACCATATATTTT. Amino acid sequence: CASSPRGGNTIYF.

The chain combines TRBV10-3 with TRBJ2-7; possibly TRBD1 for D (6 bases). This CDR3 has 14 amino acids. Germline CDR1 ENHRY, CDR2 SYGVKD. V lost 5 bases to trimming and J lost 0 bases, with 11 bases between them. The DNA for the CDR3 is TGTGCCATCAGTCTTAAGACAGGCTCCTACGAGCAGTACTTC. Protein: CAISLKTGSYEQYF.

In this sample, this clone turned up once. The chain links TRBV19 to TRBJ1-2, with D perhaps TRBD1 (6 bases). The CDR3 is 16 residues long. The ends were cut back, 3 bases at V and 6 bases at J, with 20 bases in the middle. The germline CDR1 and CDR2 sequences are LNHDA and SQIVND (reference sequence). This CDR3 reads CASSIPIFGGGHGYTF. The CDR3 DNA follows: TGTGCCAGTAGTATCCCGATCTTTGGGGGCGGGCATGGCTACACCTTC.

This sequence joins TRBV5-1 and TRBJ2-7; D might be TRBD1 or TRBD2, each matching 5 bases. The CDR3 is 13 amino acids. Germline V lookup: CDR1 SGHRS, CDR2 YFSETQ. Trimming removed 4 bases at V and 1 base at J, with 9 bases between. The CDR3 here is CASSGGTSYEQYF. In DNA, the CDR3 is TGCGCCAGCAGCGGGGGAACATCCTACGAGCAGTACTTC. Based on the CDR3 plus reference TRBV5-1 and TRBJ2-7, the full variable domain is KAGVTQTPRYLIKTRGQQVTLSCSPISGHRSVSWYQQTPGQGLQFLFEYFSETQRNKGNFPGRFSGRQFSNSRSEMNVSTLELGDSALYLCASSGGTSYEQYFGPGTRLTVT.